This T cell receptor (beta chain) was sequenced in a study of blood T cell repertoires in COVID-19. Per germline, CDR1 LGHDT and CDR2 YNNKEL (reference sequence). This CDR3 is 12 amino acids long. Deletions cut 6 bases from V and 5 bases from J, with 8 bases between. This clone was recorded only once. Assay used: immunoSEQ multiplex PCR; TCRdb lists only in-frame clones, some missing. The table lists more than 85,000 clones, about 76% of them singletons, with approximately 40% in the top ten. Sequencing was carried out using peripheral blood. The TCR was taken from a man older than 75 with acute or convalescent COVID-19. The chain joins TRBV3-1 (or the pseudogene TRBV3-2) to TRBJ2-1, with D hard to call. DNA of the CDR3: TGTGCCAGCAGTCGGGTAAACAATGAGCAGTTCTTC. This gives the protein CASSRVNNEQFF.